Listed here are 18 T cell receptor beta chains from one sample, sequenced in a study of CXCR3-negative and CXCR3-positive naive CD8 T cells. UMI-labeled 5' RACE TRB cDNA libraries were prepared from the cells. With the 5' RACE reads reprocessed, TCRdb shows one record per CDR3 protein and no DNA. In all, the sample yields tens of thousands of distinct CDR3 sequences. The sequencing input was naive CXCR3- CD8+ T cells from blood. The subset here: CD45RO-CCR7+CD27+CD95- naive CD8+ T cells lacking CXCR3 (TNR3-). The receptors come from a human donor in good health. Some clones in this sample may be carry-over from other donors' samples.

The rearrangement uses TRBV28 and TRBJ2-5; absent DNA, TCRdb's TRBD2 call cannot be checked. The germline V gene has CDR1 MDHEN and CDR2 SYDVKM. CDR3 length: 13 amino acids. This CDR3 reads CPSSPHGGETQYF.

This chain uses TRBV28 with TRBJ1-2; lacking DNA, the TRBD1 call made by TCRdb goes unchecked. This CDR3 is built from 14 residues. Per the germline V gene, CDR1 is MDHEN and CDR2 is SYDVKM. The CDR3 loop reads CASRRTGAFYGYTF.

This chain joins TRBV4-3 and TRBJ2-1; TCRdb's assignment of TRBD1 cannot be checked, as there is no DNA. The length of the CDR3 is 17 residues. Germline V lookup: CDR1 LGHNA, CDR2 YSLEER. The CDR3: CASSFQPGQGASNEQFF.

The chain joins TRBV6-2 or TRBV6-3 to TRBJ2-7; TCRdb's assignment of TRBD1 cannot be checked, as there is no DNA. CDR3 size: 13 residues. Per the germline V gene, CDR1 is MNHEY and CDR2 is SVGEGT. CDR3 protein: CASSSQGNYEQYF.

J is TRBJ2-1 and V is TRBV29-1; with no DNA, the TCRdb D assignment of TRBD2 cannot be verified. The CDR3 consists of 15 residues. The germline gives CDR1 SQVTM, CDR2 ANQGSEA. CDR3 protein: CSVETGRGLYNEQFF.

Judged by frequency, this clonotype is medium-sized. The CDR3 protein is CSARTGRGAYEQYF. V is TRBV29-1 and J is TRBJ2-7; without DNA, the TCRdb call of TRBD2 cannot be checked. The CDR3 is made up of 14 amino acids. CDR1 is SQVTM, CDR2 ANQGSEA, per germline.

V usage is TRBV7-9 and J usage is TRBJ2-4; TCRdb indicates TRBD1, and absent DNA this call remains unverified. Per germline, CDR1 SEHNR and CDR2 FQNEAQ (reference sequence). The CDR3 contains 16 residues. CDR3 in amino acids: CASSSSTGAAKNIQYF. The whole variable domain, remainder taken from reference TRBV7-9 and TRBJ2-4, is DTGVSQNPRHKITKRGQNVTFRCDPISEHNRLYWYRQTLGQGPEFLTYFQNEAQLEKSRLLSDRFSAERPKGSFSTLEIQRTEQGDSAMYLCASSSSTGAAKNIQYFGAGTRLSVL.

The V gene is TRBV15, the J gene TRBJ2-4; TCRdb selects TRBD2, and the lack of DNA leaves this call unchecked. The length of the CDR3 is 16 residues. The V gene's germline CDR1 is LNHNV and CDR2 YYDKDF (reference sequence). CDR3 amino acids: CATSRDRDLAKNIQYF.

The chain uses TRBV15 and TRBJ2-1; the TCRdb D gene call, TRBD2, has no DNA to confirm it. This CDR3 has 17 residues. Germline loops: CDR1 LNHNV, CDR2 YYDKDF (reference sequence). CDR3: CATSRNSLGGSYNEQFF.

The CDR3: CSARDFKGPAGDGYTF. The chain links TRBV20-1 to TRBJ1-2. The CDR3 runs 16 residues. Germline CDR1 reads DFQATT; CDR2 reads SNEGSKA (reference sequence).

V usage is TRBV6-6 and J usage is TRBJ2-5. CDR1 and CDR2 (germline): MNHNY, SVGAGI (reference sequence). This CDR3 has 16 residues. CDR3 loop: CASSTSTRSVSETQYF.

The CDR3 loop reads CASSSDRADNEQFF. The chain uses TRBV7-9 and TRBJ2-1. The CDR3 has 14 amino acids. From germline, CDR1 is SEHNR and CDR2 FQNEAQ (reference sequence).

CDR3 sequence reads: CASSLIPESYEQFF. This chain joins TRBV7-3 and TRBJ2-1. Germline loops: CDR1 SGHTA, CDR2 FQGTGA. This CDR3 contains 14 residues. Based on the CDR3 plus reference TRBV7-3 and TRBJ2-1, the full variable domain is GAGVSQTPSNKVTEKGKYVELRCDPISGHTALYWYRQSLGQGPEFLIYFQGTGAADDSGLPNDRFFAVRPEGSVSTLKIQRTERGDSAVYLCASSLIPESYEQFFGPGTRLTVL.

The chain carries TRBV9 and TRBJ2-5; the TRBD1 assignment by TCRdb is unverifiable without DNA. The CDR3 length is 15 residues. Germline CDR1 reads SGDLS; CDR2 reads YYNGEE. The CDR3 is CASSPNRVHGETQYF. The complete variable domain, with remaining parts taken from reference TRBV9 and TRBJ2-5, reads DSGVTQTPKHLITATGQRVTLRCSPRSGDLSVYWYQQSLDQGLQFLIQYYNGEERAKGNILERFSAQQFPDLHSELNLSSLELGDSALYFCASSPNRVHGETQYFGPGTRLLVL.

The chain recombines TRBV29-1 with TRBJ2-2; TCRdb's assignment of TRBD2 cannot be checked, as there is no DNA. The CDR3 consists of 15 residues. Per germline, CDR1 SQVTM and CDR2 ANQGSEA. The CDR3 here is CSVEGTSGYTGELFF.

The CDR3 sequence is CASSYLSPYNEQFF. The V and J genes are TRBV6-2 or TRBV6-3 and TRBJ2-1. CDR3 length: 14 residues. Germline assignment: CDR1 MNHEY and CDR2 SVGEGT.

The chain joins TRBV27 to TRBJ1-1; the D call of TRBD1 rests on TCRdb alone, since no DNA is present to check it. The CDR3 runs 13 residues. CDR1 and CDR2 (germline): MNHEY, SMNVEV (reference sequence). The CDR3 sequence: CASSFRGVTEAFF.

The CDR3 loop reads CASSLVAGLGEQYF. The J gene is TRBJ2-7, the V gene TRBV7-9; checking the TCRdb D call of TRBD2 is not possible without DNA. CDR3 length: 14 amino acids. Germline V CDR1 and CDR2: SEHNR, FQNEAQ (reference sequence).